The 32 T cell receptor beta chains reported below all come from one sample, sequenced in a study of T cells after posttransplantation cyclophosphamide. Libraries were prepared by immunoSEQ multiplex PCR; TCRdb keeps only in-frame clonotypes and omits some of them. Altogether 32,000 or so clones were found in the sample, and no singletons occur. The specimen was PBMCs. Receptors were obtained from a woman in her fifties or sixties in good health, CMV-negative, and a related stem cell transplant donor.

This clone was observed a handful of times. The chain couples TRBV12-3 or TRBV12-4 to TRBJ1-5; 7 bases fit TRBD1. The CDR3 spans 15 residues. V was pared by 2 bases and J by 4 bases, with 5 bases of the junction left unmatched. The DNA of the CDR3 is TGTGCCAGCAGTTTACGGGCAGGGGGGAATCAGCCCCAGCATTTT. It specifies CASSLRAGGNQPQHF.

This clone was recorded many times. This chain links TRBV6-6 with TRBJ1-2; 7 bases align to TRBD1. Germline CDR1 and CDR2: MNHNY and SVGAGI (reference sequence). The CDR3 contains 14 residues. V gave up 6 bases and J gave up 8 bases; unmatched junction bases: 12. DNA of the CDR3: TGTGCCAGCAGCTCAACAGGGGCAAGCTACGGCTACACCTTC. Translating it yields CASSSTGASYGYTF.

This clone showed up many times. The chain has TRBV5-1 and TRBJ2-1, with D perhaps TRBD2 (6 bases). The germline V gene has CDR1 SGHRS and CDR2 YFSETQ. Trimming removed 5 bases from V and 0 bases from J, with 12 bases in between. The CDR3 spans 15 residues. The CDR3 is CASSQGGASYNEQFF. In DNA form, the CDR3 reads TGCGCCAGCAGTCAAGGCGGGGCCTCCTACAATGAGCAGTTCTTC.

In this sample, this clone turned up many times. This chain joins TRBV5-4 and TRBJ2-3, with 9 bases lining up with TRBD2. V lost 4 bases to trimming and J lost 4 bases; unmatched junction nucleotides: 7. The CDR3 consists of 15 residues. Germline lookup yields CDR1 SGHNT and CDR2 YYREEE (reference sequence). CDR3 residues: CASSMERTSADTQYF. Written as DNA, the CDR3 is TGTGCCAGCAGCATGGAAAGGACTAGCGCAGATACGCAGTATTTT.

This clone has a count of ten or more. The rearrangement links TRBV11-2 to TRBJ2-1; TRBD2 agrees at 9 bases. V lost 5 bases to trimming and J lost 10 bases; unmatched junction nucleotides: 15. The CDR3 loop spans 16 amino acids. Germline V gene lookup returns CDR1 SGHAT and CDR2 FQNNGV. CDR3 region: CASSPTTLAGYREQFF. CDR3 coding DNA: TGTGCCAGCAGCCCCACCACCCTAGCGGGGTATCGGGAGCAGTTCTTC.

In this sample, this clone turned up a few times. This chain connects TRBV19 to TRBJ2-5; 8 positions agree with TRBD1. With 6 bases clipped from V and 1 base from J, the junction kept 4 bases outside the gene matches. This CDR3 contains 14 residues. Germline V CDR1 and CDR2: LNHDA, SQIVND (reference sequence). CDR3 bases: TGTGCCAGTAGCCCGACAGGGGTCCAAGAGACCCAGTACTTC. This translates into CASSPTGVQETQYF. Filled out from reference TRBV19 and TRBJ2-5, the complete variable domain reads DGGITQSPKYLFRKEGQNVTLSCEQNLNHDAMYWYRQDPGQGLRLIYYSQIVNDFQKGDIAEGYSVSREKKESFPLTVTSAQKNPTAFYLCASSPTGVQETQYFGPGTRLLVL.

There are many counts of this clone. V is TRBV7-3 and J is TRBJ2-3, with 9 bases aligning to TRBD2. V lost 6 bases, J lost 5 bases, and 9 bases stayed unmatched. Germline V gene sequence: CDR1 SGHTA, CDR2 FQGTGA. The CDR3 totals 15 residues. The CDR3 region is CASRYSGRKGDTQYF. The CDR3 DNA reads TGTGCCAGCAGATATAGCGGGAGAAAAGGAGATACGCAGTATTTT.

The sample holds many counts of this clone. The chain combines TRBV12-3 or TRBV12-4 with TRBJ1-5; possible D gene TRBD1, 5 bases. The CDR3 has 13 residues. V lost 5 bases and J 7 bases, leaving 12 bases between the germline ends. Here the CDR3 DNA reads TGTGCCAGCAGTGTGGGCGGGGGGCAGCCCCAGCATTTT. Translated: CASSVGGGQPQHF.

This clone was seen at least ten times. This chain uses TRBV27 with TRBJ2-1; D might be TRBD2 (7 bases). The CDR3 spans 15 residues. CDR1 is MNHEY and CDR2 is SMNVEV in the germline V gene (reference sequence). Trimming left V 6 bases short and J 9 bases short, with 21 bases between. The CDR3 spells CASSRGAGAPGEQFF. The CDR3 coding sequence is TGTGCCAGCAGCCGGGGGGCGGGAGCACCTGGTGAGCAGTTCTTC.

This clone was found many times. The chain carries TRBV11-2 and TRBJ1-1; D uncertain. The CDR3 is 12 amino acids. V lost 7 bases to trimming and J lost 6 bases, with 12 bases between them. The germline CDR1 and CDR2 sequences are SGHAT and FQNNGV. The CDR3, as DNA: TGTGCCAGCACCGAGACGCGGGCTGAAGCTTTCTTT. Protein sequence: CASTETRAEAFF.

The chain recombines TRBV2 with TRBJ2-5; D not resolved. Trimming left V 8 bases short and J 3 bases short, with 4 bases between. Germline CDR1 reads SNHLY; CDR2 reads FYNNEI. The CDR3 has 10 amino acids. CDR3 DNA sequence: TGTGCCAGCGAGGAAGAGACCCAGTACTTC. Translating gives CASEEETQYF. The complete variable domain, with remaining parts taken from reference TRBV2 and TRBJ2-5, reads EPEVTQTPSHQVTQMGQEVILRCVPISNHLYFYWYRQILGQKVEFLVSFYNNEISEKSEIFDDQFSVERPDGSNFTLKIRSTKLEDSAMYFCASEEETQYFGPGTRLLVL.

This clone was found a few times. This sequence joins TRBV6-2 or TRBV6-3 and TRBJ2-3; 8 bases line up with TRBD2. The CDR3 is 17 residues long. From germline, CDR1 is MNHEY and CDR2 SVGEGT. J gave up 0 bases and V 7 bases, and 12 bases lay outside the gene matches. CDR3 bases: TGTGCCAGCATGACTCCCCGGGGGGGCCTTAGCACAGATACGCAGTATTTT. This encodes CASMTPRGGLSTDTQYF.

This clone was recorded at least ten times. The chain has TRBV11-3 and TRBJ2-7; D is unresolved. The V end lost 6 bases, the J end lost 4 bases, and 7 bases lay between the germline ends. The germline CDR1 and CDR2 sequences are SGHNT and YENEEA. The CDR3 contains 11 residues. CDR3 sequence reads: CASRFHYEQYF. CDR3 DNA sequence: TGTGCCAGCAGATTTCATTACGAGCAGTACTTC.

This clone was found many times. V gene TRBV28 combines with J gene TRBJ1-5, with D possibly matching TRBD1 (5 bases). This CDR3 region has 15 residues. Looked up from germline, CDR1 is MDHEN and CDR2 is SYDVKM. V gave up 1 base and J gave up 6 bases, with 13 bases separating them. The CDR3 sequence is CASSLSRDRSQPQHF. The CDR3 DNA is TGTGCCAGCAGTTTATCCAGGGATAGGAGTCAGCCCCAGCATTTT. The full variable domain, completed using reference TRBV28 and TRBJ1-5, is DVKVTQSSRYLVKRTGEKVFLECVQDMDHENMFWYRQDPGLGLRLIYFSYDVKMKEKGDIPEGYSVSREKKERFSLILESASTNQTSMYLCASSLSRDRSQPQHFGDGTRLSIL.

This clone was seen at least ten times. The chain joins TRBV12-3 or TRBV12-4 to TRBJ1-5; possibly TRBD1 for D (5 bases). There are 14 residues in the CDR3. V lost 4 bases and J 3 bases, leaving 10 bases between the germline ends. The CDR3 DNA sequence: TGTGCCAGCAGTTCTAGGGGATTCAATCAGCCCCAGCATTTT. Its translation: CASSSRGFNQPQHF.

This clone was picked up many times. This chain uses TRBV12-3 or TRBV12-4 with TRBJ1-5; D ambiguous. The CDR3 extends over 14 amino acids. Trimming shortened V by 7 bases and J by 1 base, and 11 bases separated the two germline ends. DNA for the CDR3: TGTGCCAGCACCGCAGACAAGAGCAATCAGCCCCAGCATTTT. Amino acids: CASTADKSNQPQHF.

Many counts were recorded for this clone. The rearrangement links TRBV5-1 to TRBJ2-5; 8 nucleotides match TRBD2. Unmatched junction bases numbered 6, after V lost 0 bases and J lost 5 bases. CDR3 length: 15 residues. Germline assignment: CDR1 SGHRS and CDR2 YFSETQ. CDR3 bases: TGCGCCAGCAGCTTGGCAGCGGGAGCGGGCGAGACCCAGTACTTC. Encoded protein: CASSLAAGAGETQYF.

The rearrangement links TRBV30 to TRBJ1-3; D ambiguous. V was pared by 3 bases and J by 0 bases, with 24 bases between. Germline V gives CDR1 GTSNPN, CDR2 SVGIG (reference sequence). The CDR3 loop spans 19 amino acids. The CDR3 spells CAWRVQPRSSQDSGNTIYF. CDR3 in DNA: TGTGCCTGGAGGGTACAGCCCAGAAGTTCACAAGACTCTGGAAACACCATATATTTT.

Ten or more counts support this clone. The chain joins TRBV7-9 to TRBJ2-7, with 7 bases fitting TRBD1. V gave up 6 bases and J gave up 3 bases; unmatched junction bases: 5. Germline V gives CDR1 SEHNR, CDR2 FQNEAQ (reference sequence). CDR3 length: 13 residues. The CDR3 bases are TGTGCCAGCAGAAGTCGACAGGGCTACGAGCAGTACTTC. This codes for CASRSRQGYEQYF. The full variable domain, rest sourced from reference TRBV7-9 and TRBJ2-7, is DTGVSQNPRHKITKRGQNVTFRCDPISEHNRLYWYRQTLGQGPEFLTYFQNEAQLEKSRLLSDRFSAERPKGSFSTLEIQRTEQGDSAMYLCASRSRQGYEQYFGPGTRLTVT.

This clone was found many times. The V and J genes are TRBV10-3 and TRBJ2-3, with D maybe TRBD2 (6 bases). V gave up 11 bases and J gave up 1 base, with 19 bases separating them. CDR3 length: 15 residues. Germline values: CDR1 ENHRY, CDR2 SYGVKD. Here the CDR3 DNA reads TGTGCCTCTCGCGGGGTGGTTGGAGGCACAGATACGCAGTATTTT. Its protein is CASRGVVGGTDTQYF.

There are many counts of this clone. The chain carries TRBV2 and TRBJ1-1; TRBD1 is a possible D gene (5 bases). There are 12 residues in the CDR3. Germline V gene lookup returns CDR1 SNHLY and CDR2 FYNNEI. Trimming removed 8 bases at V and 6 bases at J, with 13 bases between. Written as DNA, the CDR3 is TGTGCCAGCCTCAGGGTTGGCTCTGAAGCTTTCTTT. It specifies CASLRVGSEAFF.

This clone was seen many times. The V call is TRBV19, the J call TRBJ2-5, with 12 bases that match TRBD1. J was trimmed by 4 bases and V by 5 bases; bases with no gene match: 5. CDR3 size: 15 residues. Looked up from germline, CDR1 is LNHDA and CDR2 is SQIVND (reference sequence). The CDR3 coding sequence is TGTGCCAGTAGTCACCCGGGACAGGGGGCAGAGACCCAGTACTTC. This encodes CASSHPGQGAETQYF. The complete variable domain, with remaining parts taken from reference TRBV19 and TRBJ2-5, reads DGGITQSPKYLFRKEGQNVTLSCEQNLNHDAMYWYRQDPGQGLRLIYYSQIVNDFQKGDIAEGYSVSREKKESFPLTVTSAQKNPTAFYLCASSHPGQGAETQYFGPGTRLLVL.

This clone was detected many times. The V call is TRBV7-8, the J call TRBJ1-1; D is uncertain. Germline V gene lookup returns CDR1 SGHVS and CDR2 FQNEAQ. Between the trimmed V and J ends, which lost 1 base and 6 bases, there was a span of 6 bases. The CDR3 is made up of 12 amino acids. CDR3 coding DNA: TGTGCCAGCAGCTTAGTCTACGCTGAAGCTTTCTTT. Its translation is CASSLVYAEAFF.

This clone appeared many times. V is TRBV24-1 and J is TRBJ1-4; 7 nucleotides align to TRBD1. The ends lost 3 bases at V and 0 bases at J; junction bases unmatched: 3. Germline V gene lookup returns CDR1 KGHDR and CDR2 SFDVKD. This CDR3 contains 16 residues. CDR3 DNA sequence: TGTGCCACCAGTGATGGGACAGAGACAACTAATGAAAAACTGTTTTTT. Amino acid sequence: CATSDGTETTNEKLFF.

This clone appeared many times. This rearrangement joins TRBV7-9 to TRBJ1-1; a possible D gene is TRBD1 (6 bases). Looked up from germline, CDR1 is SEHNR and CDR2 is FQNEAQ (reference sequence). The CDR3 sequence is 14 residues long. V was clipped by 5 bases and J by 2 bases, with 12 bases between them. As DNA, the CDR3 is TGTGCCAGCAGCGCAGGAGGGGGAAACACTGAAGCTTTCTTT. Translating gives CASSAGGGNTEAFF.

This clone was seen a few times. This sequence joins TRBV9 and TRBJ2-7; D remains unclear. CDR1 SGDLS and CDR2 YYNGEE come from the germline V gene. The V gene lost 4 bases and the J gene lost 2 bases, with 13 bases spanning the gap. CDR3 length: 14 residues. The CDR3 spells CASSPSGLPYEQYF. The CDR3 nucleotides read TGTGCCAGCAGCCCTAGTGGTCTCCCCTACGAGCAGTACTTC.

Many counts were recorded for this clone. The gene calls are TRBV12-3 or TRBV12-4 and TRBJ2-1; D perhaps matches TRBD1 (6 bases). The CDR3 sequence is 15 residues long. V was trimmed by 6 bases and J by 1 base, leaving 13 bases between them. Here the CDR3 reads CASSPTGMSYNEQFF. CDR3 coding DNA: TGTGCCAGCAGCCCTACAGGGATGTCCTACAATGAGCAGTTCTTC.

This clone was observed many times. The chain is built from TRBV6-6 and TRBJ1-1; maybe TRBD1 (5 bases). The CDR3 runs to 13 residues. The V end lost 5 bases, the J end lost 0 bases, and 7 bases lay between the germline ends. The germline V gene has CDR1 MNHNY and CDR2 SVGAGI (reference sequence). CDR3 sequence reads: CASSDSLNTEAFF. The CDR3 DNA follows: TGTGCCAGCAGTGACAGCCTGAACACTGAAGCTTTCTTT.

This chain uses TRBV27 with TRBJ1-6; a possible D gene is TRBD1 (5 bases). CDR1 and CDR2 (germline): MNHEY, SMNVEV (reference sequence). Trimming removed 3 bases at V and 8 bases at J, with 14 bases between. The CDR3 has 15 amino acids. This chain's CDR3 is CASSFEGARYSPLHF. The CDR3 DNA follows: TGTGCCAGCAGTTTCGAAGGGGCCAGATATTCACCCCTCCACTTT.

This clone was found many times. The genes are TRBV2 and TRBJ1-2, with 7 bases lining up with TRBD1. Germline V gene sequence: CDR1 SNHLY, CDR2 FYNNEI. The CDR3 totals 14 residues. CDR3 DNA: TGTGCTGCACCCGGGACAGAGACTAACTATGGCTACACCTTC. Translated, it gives CAAPGTETNYGYTF.

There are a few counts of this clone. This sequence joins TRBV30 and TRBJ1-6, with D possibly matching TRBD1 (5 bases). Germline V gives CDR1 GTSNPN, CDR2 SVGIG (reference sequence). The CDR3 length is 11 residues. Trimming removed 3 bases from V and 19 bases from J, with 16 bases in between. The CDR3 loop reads CAWRVGGARHF. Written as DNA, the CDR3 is TGTGCCTGGAGGGTTGGAGGGGCCCGACACTTT.

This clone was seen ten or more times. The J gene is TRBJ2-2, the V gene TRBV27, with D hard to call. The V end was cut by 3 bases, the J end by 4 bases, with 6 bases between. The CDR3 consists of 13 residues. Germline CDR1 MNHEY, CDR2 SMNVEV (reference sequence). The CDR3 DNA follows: TGTGCCAGCAGTTTTTCCTCCACCGGGGAGCTGTTTTTT. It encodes CASSFSSTGELFF.